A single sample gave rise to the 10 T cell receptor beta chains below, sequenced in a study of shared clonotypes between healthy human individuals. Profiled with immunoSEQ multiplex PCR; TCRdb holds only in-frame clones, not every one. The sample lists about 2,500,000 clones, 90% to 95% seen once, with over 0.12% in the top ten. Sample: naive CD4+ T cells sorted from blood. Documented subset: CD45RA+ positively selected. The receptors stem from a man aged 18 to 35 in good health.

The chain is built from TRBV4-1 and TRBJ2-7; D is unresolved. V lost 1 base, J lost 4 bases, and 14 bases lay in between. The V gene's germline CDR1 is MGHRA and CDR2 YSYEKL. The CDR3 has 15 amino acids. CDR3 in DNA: TGCGCCAGCAGCCAAGGCCGGATTCTCGCGTACGAGCAGTACTTC. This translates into CASSQGRILAYEQYF.

The CDR3: CASSSPGEQYF. CDR3 in DNA: TGTGCCAGCAGCTCACCAGGAGAGCAGTACTTC. The gene calls are TRBV7-9 and TRBJ2-7; D is ambiguous. This CDR3 contains 11 residues. CDR1 and CDR2 from the germline V gene are SEHNR and FQNEAQ (reference sequence). Trimming stripped 4 bases from V and 7 bases from J, with 8 bases between.

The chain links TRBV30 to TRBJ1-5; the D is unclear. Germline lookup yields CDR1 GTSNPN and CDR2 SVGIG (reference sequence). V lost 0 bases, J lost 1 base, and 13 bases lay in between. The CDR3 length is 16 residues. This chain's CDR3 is CAWSVPHMGSNQPQHF. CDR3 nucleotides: TGTGCCTGGAGTGTGCCCCATATGGGGAGCAATCAGCCCCAGCATTTT.

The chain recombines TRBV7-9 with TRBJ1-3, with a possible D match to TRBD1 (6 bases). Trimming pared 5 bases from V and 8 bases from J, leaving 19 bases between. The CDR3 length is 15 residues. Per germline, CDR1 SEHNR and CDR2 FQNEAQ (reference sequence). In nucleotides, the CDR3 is TGTGCCAGCAGCCTTGGAGGGGGGCAGGAGGACACCATATATTTT. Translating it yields CASSLGGGQEDTIYF. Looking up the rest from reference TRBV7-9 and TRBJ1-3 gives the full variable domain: DTGVSQNPRHKITKRGQNVTFRCDPISEHNRLYWYRQTLGQGPEFLTYFQNEAQLEKSRLLSDRFSAERPKGSFSTLEIQRTEQGDSAMYLCASSLGGGQEDTIYFGEGSWLTVV.

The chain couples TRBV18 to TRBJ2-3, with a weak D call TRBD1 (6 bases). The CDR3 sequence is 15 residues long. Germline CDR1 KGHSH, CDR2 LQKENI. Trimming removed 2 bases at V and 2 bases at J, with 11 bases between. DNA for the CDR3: TGTGCCAGCTCACCAGGACAGCAAGCCACAGATACGCAGTATTTT. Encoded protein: CASSPGQQATDTQYF.

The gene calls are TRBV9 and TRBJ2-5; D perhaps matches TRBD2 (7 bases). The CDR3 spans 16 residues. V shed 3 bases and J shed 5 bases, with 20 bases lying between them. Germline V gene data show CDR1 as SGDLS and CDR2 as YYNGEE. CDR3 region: CASSAPRGATGETQYF. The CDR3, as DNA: TGTGCCAGCAGCGCCCCCCGGGGGGCCACCGGCGAGACCCAGTACTTC.

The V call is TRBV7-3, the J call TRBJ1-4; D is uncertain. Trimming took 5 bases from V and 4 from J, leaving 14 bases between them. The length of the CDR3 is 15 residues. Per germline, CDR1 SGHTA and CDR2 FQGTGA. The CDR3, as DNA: TGTGCCAGCAGCGAAAAGGGAGGAATTAATGAAAAACTGTTTTTT. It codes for CASSEKGGINEKLFF.

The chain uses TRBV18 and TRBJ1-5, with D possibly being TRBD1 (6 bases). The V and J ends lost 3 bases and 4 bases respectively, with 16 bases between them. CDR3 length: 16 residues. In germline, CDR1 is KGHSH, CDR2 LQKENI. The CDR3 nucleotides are TGTGCCAGCTCACCCTTTAATTCAGGGGATAATCAGCCCCAGCATTTT. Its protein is CASSPFNSGDNQPQHF.

For the CDR3, the DNA is TGCGCCAGCAGCTCGGGACAGGGGGACCGCTACACCTTC. Protein product: CASSSGQGDRYTF. The rearrangement links TRBV5-1 to TRBJ1-2, with 11 bases that match TRBD1. There are 13 residues in the CDR3. V lost 3 bases and J lost 9; bases outside the gene matches: 4. Germline V gives CDR1 SGHRS, CDR2 YFSETQ. Together with reference TRBV5-1 and TRBJ1-2, the CDR3 gives the full variable domain: KAGVTQTPRYLIKTRGQQVTLSCSPISGHRSVSWYQQTPGQGLQFLFEYFSETQRNKGNFPGRFSGRQFSNSRSEMNVSTLELGDSALYLCASSSGQGDRYTFGSGTRLTVV.

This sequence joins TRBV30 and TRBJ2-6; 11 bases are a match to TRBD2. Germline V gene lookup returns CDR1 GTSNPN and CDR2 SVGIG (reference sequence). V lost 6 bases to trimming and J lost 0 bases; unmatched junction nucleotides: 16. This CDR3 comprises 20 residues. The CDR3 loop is CACWKPGKTSGVSGANVLTF. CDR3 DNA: TGTGCCTGCTGGAAACCGGGAAAGACTAGCGGGGTCTCTGGGGCCAACGTCCTGACTTTC.